This TCR beta chain was recorded in a study of blood T cell repertoires in COVID-19. As for the study in general: Nucleic acid was either cDNA or gDNA, and it came from T cells, B-cell-depleted T cells, or PBMCs.

Profiling relied on immunoSEQ multiplex PCR, and the TCRdb table lists in-frame clones only, not all of them. Of 10,000 to 15,000 clones listed, 72% are singletons. Germline V gene data show CDR1 as MNHEY and CDR2 as SVGAGI. The CDR3 is 14 amino acids. V was shortened by 7 bases and J by 7 bases, with 16 bases between the two germline ends. Seattle cases were enrolled at active infection and followed longitudinally. Sequencing was done on a sample of peripheral blood. The origin of this receptor is a man aged 60 to 69 with COVID-19, enrolled during active disease. This rearrangement joins TRBV6-5 to TRBJ1-4, with a possible D match to TRBD1 (5 bases). DNA for the CDR3: TGTGCCAGCACCTCCTGGGGGGTAGGTGAAAAACTGTTTTTT. Translation gives CASTSWGVGEKLFF.